The rows below give T cell receptor beta chains drawn from one sample of a study of T cell repertoires in cytomegalovirus infection. No antigen is known for these receptors. MiXCR, run by TCRdb on the reads, gives a single entry per CDR3 protein. The sample has some 800,000 distinct CDR3 sequences; roughly 28% are singletons. Sequencing was performed on cultured CD8+ T cells from PBMCs, taken from culture after CMV antigen stimulation. Receptors were obtained from a human donor in good health (CMV status not recorded). Some clones in this sample may be carry-over from other donors' samples. Each CDR3 is given with its conserved first and last residue. A D gene is named only where the DNA matches it firmly. The listing skips clone size in some rows; elsewhere it reads once, few, many or a size class.

v_call: TRBV7-3; j_call: TRBJ2-2; d_call: TRBD1; clone_size: few; cdr3_nt: TGTGCCAGCAGCGCGACAGGGGGCTTCGGGGAGCTGTTTTTT; cdr3_aa: CASSATGGFGELFF
v_call: TRBV7-6; j_call: TRBJ2-5; d_call: TRBD2; clone_size: many; cdr3_nt: TGTGCCAGCAGCTTAGCGCTGGGACTAGCGGTAGTCGAGACCCAGTACTTC; cdr3_aa: CASSLALGLAVVETQYF
v_call: TRBV14; j_call: TRBJ1-6; d_call: -; clone_size: few; cdr3_nt: TGTGCCAGCAGCCTAAGGGGACGGGGTATAAGTTCACCCCTCCACTTT; cdr3_aa: CASSLRGRGISSPLHF
v_call: TRBV7-6; j_call: TRBJ2-1; d_call: -; clone_size: -; cdr3_nt: TGTGCCAGCAGCTCATCAGAGGCTGAGCAGTTCTTC; cdr3_aa: CASSSSEAEQFF
v_call: TRBV4-1; j_call: TRBJ2-6; d_call: -; clone_size: -; cdr3_nt: TGCGCCAGCAGCCAAGTTTTGGGGCAGACCTCTGGGGCCAACGTCCTGACTTTC; cdr3_aa: CASSQVLGQTSGANVLTF
v_call: TRBV7-2; j_call: TRBJ2-1; d_call: -; clone_size: -; cdr3_nt: TGTGCCAGCAGCCGACCAGGGGACGCCAGCAATGAGCAGTTCTTC; cdr3_aa: CASSRPGDASNEQFF
v_call: TRBV19; j_call: TRBJ1-2; d_call: -; clone_size: once; cdr3_nt: TGTGCCAGTAGTATAGAACCGGGGAACTATGGCTACACCTTC; cdr3_aa: CASSIEPGNYGYTF
v_call: TRBV9; j_call: TRBJ2-2; d_call: TRBD2; clone_size: -; cdr3_nt: TGTGCCAGCAGCGTAGACGGACTAGCGGGGGGATCGGACACCGGGGAGCTGTTTTTT; cdr3_aa: CASSVDGLAGGSDTGELFF
v_call: TRBV6-4; j_call: TRBJ2-2; d_call: -; clone_size: few; cdr3_nt: TGTGCCAGCAGTGACTCGATACCCCCGAACACCGGGGAGCTGTTTTTT; cdr3_aa: CASSDSIPPNTGELFF
v_call: TRBV7-6; j_call: TRBJ2-1; d_call: -; clone_size: few; cdr3_nt: TGTGCCAGCAGCTTAGAGAGGGGGGGCTCCTACAATGAGCAGTTCTTC; cdr3_aa: CASSLERGGSYNEQFF
v_call: TRBV7-6; j_call: TRBJ2-7; d_call: TRBD1; clone_size: -; cdr3_nt: TGTGCCAGCAGCTTAGCCGGACAGGGGGTTACCTACGAGCAGTACTTC; cdr3_aa: CASSLAGQGVTYEQYF
v_call: TRBV27; j_call: TRBJ2-5; d_call: -; clone_size: -; cdr3_nt: TGTGCCAGCAGTTTATCGATGGGGAGAAAAGAGACCCAGTACTTC; cdr3_aa: CASSLSMGRKETQYF
v_call: TRBV19; j_call: TRBJ1-1; d_call: -; clone_size: many; cdr3_nt: TGTGCCAGTAGTATCCCCGGACAAAGGAACACTGAAGCTTTCTTT; cdr3_aa: CASSIPGQRNTEAFF
v_call: TRBV11-1; j_call: TRBJ1-1; d_call: -; clone_size: -; cdr3_nt: TGTGCCAGCAGCTTCCGGGCTGTGGGCACTGAAGCTTTCTTT; cdr3_aa: CASSFRAVGTEAFF
v_call: TRBV6-5; j_call: TRBJ2-3; d_call: -; clone_size: few; cdr3_nt: TGTGCCAGCAGTTACTCGAGATGGTTTCAGGCAGATACGCAGTATTTT; cdr3_aa: CASSYSRWFQADTQYF
v_call: TRBV7-6; j_call: TRBJ2-3; d_call: -; clone_size: many; cdr3_nt: TGTGCCAGCAGCTTAGTTCAACAGGGTGGTTCAACAGATACGCAGTATTTT; cdr3_aa: CASSLVQQGGSTDTQYF
v_call: TRBV28; j_call: TRBJ1-5; d_call: -; clone_size: -; cdr3_nt: TGTGCCAGCAGTTTTCCGACAAATCAGCCCCAGCATTTT; cdr3_aa: CASSFPTNQPQHF
v_call: TRBV4-1; j_call: TRBJ2-6; d_call: -; clone_size: few; cdr3_nt: TGCGCCAGCACCCCCCTCGTAGGGGCCAACGTCCTGACTTTC; cdr3_aa: CASTPLVGANVLTF
v_call: TRBV28; j_call: TRBJ1-5; d_call: -; clone_size: few; cdr3_nt: TGTGCCAGCAGTCCCCGTTTTGGACTGGGAGATCAGCCCCAGCATTTT; cdr3_aa: CASSPRFGLGDQPQHF
v_call: TRBV13; j_call: TRBJ2-3; d_call: -; clone_size: few; cdr3_nt: TGTGCCAGCAGCCACCAAGGACAGTGGGGTTCAGATACGCAGTATTTT; cdr3_aa: CASSHQGQWGSDTQYF
v_call: TRBV7-9; j_call: TRBJ1-1; d_call: TRBD1; clone_size: few; cdr3_nt: TGTGCCAGCAGCTTCCCTGACAGGGCACCTGAAGCTTTCTTT; cdr3_aa: CASSFPDRAPEAFF
v_call: TRBV28; j_call: TRBJ2-2; d_call: -; clone_size: few; cdr3_nt: TGTGCCAGCACCATTATCGCCTCCCTAGGAGACGGGGCCGGGGAGCTGTTTTTT; cdr3_aa: CASTIIASLGDGAGELFF
v_call: TRBV12-3/TRBV12-4; j_call: TRBJ2-4; d_call: TRBD2; clone_size: many; cdr3_nt: TGTGCCAGCAGTGCGGGACTAGCTGGTAGAAACATTCAGTACTTC; cdr3_aa: CASSAGLAGRNIQYF
v_call: TRBV7-6; j_call: TRBJ1-1; d_call: -; clone_size: few; cdr3_nt: TGTGCCAGCAGCCCTCGTGGTGGGGGATCGAACACTGAAGCTTTCTTT; cdr3_aa: CASSPRGGGSNTEAFF
v_call: TRBV7-8; j_call: TRBJ2-5; d_call: -; clone_size: -; cdr3_nt: TGTGCCAGCAGCCCCCCTGGGTGGGGTGGGGAGACCCAGTACTTC; cdr3_aa: CASSPPGWGGETQYF
v_call: TRBV6-2/TRBV6-3; j_call: TRBJ2-3; d_call: -; clone_size: few; cdr3_nt: TGTGCCAGCAGTTACTCTTGGGGGGGCCGATGGGCAGATACGCAGTATTTT; cdr3_aa: CASSYSWGGRWADTQYF
v_call: TRBV19; j_call: TRBJ1-2; d_call: -; clone_size: -; cdr3_nt: TGTGCCAGTAGTATCGGCCCACCGGGGGATGGCTACACCTTC; cdr3_aa: CASSIGPPGDGYTF
v_call: TRBV13; j_call: TRBJ2-5; d_call: TRBD1; clone_size: few; cdr3_nt: TGTGCCAGCAGCTTTAGCAGACAGGGAGAGACCCAGTACTTC; cdr3_aa: CASSFSRQGETQYF
v_call: TRBV7-6; j_call: TRBJ1-4; d_call: -; clone_size: few; cdr3_nt: TGTGCCAGCGCCATTTCGCAGGCAGGTGAAAAACTGTTTTTT; cdr3_aa: CASAISQAGEKLFF
v_call: TRBV14; j_call: TRBJ2-1; d_call: -; clone_size: -; cdr3_nt: TGTGCCAGCAGCCAAGAAAAAAAAGGTCGAAAGTTCTTC; cdr3_aa: CASSQEKKGRKFF
v_call: TRBV7-6; j_call: TRBJ2-1; d_call: TRBD2; clone_size: -; cdr3_nt: TGTGCTAGCAGCTTAGGCCCGGGGGGGCAGAATGAGCAGTTCTTC; cdr3_aa: CASSLGPGGQNEQFF
v_call: TRBV27; j_call: TRBJ2-2; d_call: -; clone_size: -; cdr3_nt: TGTGCCAGCAGTATTGGCGGGGAGCTGTTTTTT; cdr3_aa: CASSIGGELFF
v_call: TRBV5-5; j_call: TRBJ1-4; d_call: -; clone_size: -; cdr3_nt: TGTGCCAGCAGCCTCGGACCGCTCGAGGAGTGGGGTGAAAAACTGTTTTTT; cdr3_aa: CASSLGPLEEWGEKLFF
v_call: TRBV2; j_call: TRBJ2-3; d_call: -; clone_size: -; cdr3_nt: TGTGCCACTAACAGGGACTCAGATACGCAGTATTTT; cdr3_aa: CATNRDSDTQYF
v_call: TRBV10-3; j_call: TRBJ1-2; d_call: -; clone_size: few; cdr3_nt: TGTGCCATCAGTGATTCGGCAGGGTCTGGCTACACCTTC; cdr3_aa: CAISDSAGSGYTF
v_call: TRBV7-3; j_call: TRBJ2-3; d_call: TRBD2; clone_size: -; cdr3_nt: TGTGCAGATGCGGGGGGACCCACAGATACGCAGTATTTT; cdr3_aa: CADAGGPTDTQYF
v_call: TRBV4-1; j_call: TRBJ2-3; d_call: -; clone_size: many; cdr3_nt: TGCGCCAGCAGCCAAGAGCCTCCCGTAGGCGCGCAGTATTTT; cdr3_aa: CASSQEPPVGAQYF
v_call: TRBV12-3/TRBV12-4; j_call: TRBJ2-4; d_call: TRBD1; clone_size: few; cdr3_nt: TGTGCCAGCAGACTCGGGACAGTAGCCAAAAACATTCAGTACTTC; cdr3_aa: CASRLGTVAKNIQYF